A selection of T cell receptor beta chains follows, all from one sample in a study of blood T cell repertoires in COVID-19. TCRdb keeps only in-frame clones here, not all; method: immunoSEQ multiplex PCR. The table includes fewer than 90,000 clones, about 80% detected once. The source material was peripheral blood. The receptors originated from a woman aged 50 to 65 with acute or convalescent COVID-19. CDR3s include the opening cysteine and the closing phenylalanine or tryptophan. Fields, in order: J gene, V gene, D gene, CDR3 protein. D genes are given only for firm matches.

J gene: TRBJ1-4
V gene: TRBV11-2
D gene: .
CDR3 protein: CASSLSGQPNEKLFF

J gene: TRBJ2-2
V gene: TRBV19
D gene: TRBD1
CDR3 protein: CASNTGENTGELFF

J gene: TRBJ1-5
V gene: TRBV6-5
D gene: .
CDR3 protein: CASRGGGSNQPQHF

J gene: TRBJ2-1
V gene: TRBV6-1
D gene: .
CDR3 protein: CASSEAKVRVNEQFF

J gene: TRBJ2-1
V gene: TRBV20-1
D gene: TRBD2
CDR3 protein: CSASPTSGGLNEQFF

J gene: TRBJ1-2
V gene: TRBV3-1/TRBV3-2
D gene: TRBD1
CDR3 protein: CASSLQLQGARGYTF

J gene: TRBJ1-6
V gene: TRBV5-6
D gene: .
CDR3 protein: CASSLVAGRAGNSPLHF

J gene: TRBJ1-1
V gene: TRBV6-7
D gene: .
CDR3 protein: CASSHSGGISPGEAFF

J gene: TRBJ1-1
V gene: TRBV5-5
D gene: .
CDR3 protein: CASSLEGNTEAFF

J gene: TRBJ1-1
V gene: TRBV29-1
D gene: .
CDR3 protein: CSVDDRMNTEAFF

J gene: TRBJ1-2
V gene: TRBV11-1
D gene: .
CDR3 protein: CASSPSPDSIYGYTF

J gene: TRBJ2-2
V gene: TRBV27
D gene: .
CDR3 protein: CASSLSLTGITGELFF

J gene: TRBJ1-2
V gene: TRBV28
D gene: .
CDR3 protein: CASRRGGYTF

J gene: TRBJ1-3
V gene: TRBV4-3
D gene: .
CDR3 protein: CASSPTAVPPSGNTIYF

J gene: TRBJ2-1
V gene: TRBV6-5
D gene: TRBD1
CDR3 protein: CASTPSGQGGKFF

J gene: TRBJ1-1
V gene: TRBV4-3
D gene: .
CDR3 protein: CASSLRGNTEAFF

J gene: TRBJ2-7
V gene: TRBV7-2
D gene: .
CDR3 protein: CASSLKEGFSSYEQYF

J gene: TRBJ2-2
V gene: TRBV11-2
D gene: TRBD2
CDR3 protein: CASSLGSRGWPGELFF

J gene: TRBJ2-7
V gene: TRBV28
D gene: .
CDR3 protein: CASSFSQGYEQYF

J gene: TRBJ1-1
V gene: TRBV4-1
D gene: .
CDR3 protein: CASSQGRAGEAFF

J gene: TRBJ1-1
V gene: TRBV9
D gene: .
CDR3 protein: CASSVAKGLGQENTEAFF

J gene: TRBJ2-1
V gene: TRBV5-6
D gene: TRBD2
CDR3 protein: CASSSEPGTRLYNEQFF

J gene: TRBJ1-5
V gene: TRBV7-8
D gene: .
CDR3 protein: CASSRDRYQPQHF

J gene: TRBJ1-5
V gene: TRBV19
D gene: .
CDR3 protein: CASSMGDMNQPQHF

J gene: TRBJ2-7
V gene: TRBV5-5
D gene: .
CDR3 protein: CASSLEQSSYEQYF

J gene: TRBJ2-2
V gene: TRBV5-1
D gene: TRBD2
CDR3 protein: CASSLAGEGVGELFF

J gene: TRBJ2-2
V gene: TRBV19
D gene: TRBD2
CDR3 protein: CASLVPGGNTGELFF

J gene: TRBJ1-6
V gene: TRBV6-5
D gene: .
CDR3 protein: CASSYTRYNSPLHF

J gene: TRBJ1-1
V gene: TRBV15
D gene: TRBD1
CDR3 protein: CATSRAGTGLSAFF